Listed here is a single T cell receptor beta chain. Its antigen remains unidentified. The data were taken from a study of cytomegalovirus exposure and HLA in healthy donors. Overall study results and limits: First-cohort TCR clusters were later found to tend to co-occur in the 120 or so validation repertoires.

Sequencing was performed with immunoSEQ multiplex PCR; in TCRdb, only in-frame clones are kept and a portion is missing. The repertoire holds 90,000 to 150,000 clones, with roughly 86% as singletons. The sample taken for sequencing was PBMCs. This TCR was recovered from a man younger than 35 in good health and CMV-seronegative.

This CDR3 is CASRYRGLDSPLHF. The CDR3 bases are TGTGCCAGCAGATACAGGGGGCTTGATTCACCCCTCCACTTT. The chain has TRBV2 and TRBJ1-6; TRBD1 aligns across 9 bases. The CDR3 has 14 residues. V gave up 6 bases and J gave up 8 bases; unmatched junction bases: 5. In germline, CDR1 is SNHLY, CDR2 FYNNEI.